Below, 5 T cell receptor beta chains from the same sample are listed, as sequenced in a study of OX40 agonist ivuxolimab in advanced cancers. The method was immunoSEQ multiplex PCR; TCRdb's version includes in-frame clones alone and lacks a portion of them. The table includes around 140,000 clones, approximately 94% detected once. This specimen was CD4+ or CD8+ T cells sorted from blood, taken in a trial of the OX40 agonist ivuxolimab. The source is an adult with an advanced solid tumor such as melanoma, head and neck, liver or kidney cancer.

The chain employs TRBV6-6 and TRBJ2-1, with D unresolved. This CDR3 spans 13 amino acids. V was cut by 0 bases and J by 10 bases, with 10 bases left in between. Per the germline V gene, CDR1 is MNHNY and CDR2 is SVGAGI (reference sequence). CDR3 nucleotides: TGTGCCAGCAGTTACTCAAAGGTCGGGGAGCAGTTCTTC. Encoded protein: CASSYSKVGEQFF.

The chain employs TRBV18 and TRBJ1-3, with TRBD1 identical over 7 bases. V dropped 6 bases and J dropped 2; count of bases not matched to a gene: 7. Germline V CDR1 and CDR2: KGHSH, LQKENI. The CDR3 extends over 15 amino acids. This CDR3 is CASSPTTGAGNTIYF. CDR3 nucleotide sequence: TGTGCCAGCTCTCCTACAACAGGGGCTGGAAACACCATATATTTT.

The chain uses TRBV4-1 and TRBJ2-3, with D hard to call. CDR1 is MGHRA, CDR2 YSYEKL, per germline. The ends were cut back, 1 base at V and 0 bases at J, with 5 bases in the middle. CDR3 length: 14 residues. The CDR3 spells CASSQVGSTDTQYF. Here the CDR3 DNA reads TGCGCCAGCAGCCAAGTCGGTAGCACAGATACGCAGTATTTT.

The chain carries TRBV5-8 and TRBJ2-3; D is undetermined. In germline, CDR1 is SGHTS, CDR2 YDEGEE. The germline V and J ends were trimmed by 3 bases and 2 bases, with 25 bases remaining between them. The CDR3 runs to 19 residues. The chain's CDR3 is CASSSRLWGLRYDTDTQYF. The CDR3 nucleotides are TGTGCCAGCAGCTCTCGGCTATGGGGTCTCCGATATGACACAGATACGCAGTATTTT.

The V gene is TRBV7-2, the J gene TRBJ2-7; D may be TRBD2 (5 bases). CDR1 and CDR2 from the germline V gene are SGHTA and FQGNSA. V was cut by 4 bases and J by 5 bases, with 15 bases left in between. This CDR3 has 14 amino acids. The CDR3 DNA is TGTGCCAGCAGCTCTGTCCTAGCTCTTGACGAGCAGTACTTC. It specifies CASSSVLALDEQYF.